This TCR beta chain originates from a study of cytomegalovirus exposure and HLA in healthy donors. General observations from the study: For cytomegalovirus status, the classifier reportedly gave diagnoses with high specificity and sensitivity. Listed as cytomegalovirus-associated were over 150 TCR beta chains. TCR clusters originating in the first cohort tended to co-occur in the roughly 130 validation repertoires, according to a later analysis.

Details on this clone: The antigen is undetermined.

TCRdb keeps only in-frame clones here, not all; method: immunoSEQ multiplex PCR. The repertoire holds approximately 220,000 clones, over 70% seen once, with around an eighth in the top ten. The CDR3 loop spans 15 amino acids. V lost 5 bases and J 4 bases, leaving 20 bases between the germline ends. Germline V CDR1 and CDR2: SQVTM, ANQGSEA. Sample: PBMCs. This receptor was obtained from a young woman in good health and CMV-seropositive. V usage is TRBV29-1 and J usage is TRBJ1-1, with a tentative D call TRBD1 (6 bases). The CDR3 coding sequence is TGCAGCGTTCTTATCAGGGGTAGTGGAGGCACTGAAGCTTTCTTT. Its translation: CSVLIRGSGGTEAFF.